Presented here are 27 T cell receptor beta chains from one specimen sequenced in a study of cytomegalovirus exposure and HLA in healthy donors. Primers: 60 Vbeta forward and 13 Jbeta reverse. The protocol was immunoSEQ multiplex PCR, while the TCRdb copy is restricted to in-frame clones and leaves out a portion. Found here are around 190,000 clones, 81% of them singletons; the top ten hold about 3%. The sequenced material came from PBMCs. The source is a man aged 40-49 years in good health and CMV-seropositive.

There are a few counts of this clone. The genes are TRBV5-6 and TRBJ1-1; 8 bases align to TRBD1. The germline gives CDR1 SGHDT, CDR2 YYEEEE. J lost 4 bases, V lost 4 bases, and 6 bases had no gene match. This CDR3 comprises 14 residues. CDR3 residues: CASSRWTGPTEAFF. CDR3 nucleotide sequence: TGTGCCAGCAGCCGATGGACAGGGCCCACTGAAGCTTTCTTT.

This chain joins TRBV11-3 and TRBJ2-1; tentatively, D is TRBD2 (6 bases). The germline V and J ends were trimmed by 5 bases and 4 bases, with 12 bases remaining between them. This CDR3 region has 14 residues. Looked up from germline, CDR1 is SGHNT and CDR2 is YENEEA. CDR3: CASSPGGSYNEQFF. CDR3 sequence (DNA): TGTGCCAGCAGCCCCGGGGGTTCTTACAATGAGCAGTTCTTC.

CDR3 sequence reads: CASSLTTGGSTEAFF. CDR3 nucleotide sequence: TGTGCCAGCAGCTTAACCACAGGGGGCTCCACTGAAGCTTTCTTT. J is TRBJ1-1 and V is TRBV7-8; the match to TRBD1 covers 9 bases. Per the germline V gene, CDR1 is SGHVS and CDR2 is FQNEAQ. CDR3 length: 15 residues. Germline trimming cut 2 bases from V and 4 bases from J; bases unmatched to any gene: 5.

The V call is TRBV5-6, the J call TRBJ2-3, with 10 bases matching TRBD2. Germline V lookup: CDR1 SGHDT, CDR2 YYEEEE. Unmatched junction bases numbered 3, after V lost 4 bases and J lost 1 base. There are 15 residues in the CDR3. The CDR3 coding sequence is TGTGCCAGCAGCAGGAGCGGGGGGGGCACAGATACGCAGTATTTT. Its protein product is CASSRSGGGTDTQYF.

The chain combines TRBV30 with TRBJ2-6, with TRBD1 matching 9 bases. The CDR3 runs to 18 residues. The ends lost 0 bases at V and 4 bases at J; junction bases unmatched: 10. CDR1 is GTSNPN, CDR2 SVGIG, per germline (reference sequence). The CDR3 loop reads CAWSVFGQGIGGANVLTF. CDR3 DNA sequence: TGTGCCTGGAGTGTATTTGGACAGGGGATTGGCGGGGCCAACGTCCTGACTTTC.

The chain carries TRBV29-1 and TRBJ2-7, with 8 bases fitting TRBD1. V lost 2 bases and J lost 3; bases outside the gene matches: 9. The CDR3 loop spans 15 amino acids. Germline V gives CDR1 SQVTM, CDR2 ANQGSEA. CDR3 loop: CSVEWTGLGYYEQYF. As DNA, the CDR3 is TGCAGCGTTGAATGGACAGGGCTAGGGTACTACGAGCAGTACTTC.

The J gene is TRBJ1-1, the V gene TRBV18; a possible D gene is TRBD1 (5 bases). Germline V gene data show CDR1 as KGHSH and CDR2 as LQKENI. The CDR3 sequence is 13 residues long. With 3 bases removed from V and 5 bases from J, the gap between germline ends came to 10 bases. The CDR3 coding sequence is TGTGCCAGCTCACCGGGGGGTTTTACTGAAGCTTTCTTT. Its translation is CASSPGGFTEAFF.

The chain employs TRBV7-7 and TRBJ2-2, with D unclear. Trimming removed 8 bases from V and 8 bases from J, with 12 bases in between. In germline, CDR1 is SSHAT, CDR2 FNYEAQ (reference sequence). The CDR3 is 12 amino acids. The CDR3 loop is CASLSDGGELFF. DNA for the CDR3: TGTGCCAGCTTGAGCGACGGGGGGGAGCTGTTTTTT.

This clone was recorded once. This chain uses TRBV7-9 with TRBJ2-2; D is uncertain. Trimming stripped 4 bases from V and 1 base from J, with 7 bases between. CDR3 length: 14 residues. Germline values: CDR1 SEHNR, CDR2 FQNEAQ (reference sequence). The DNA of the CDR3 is TGTGCCAGCAGCTCTAGGCAGAACACCGGGGAGCTGTTTTTT. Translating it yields CASSSRQNTGELFF.

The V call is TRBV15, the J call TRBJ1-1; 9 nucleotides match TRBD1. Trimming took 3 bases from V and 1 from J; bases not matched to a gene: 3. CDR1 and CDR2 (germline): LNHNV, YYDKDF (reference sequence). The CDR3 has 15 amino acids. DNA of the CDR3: TGTGCCACCAGCAGTCAACAGGGGGCGAACACTGAAGCTTTCTTT. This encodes CATSSQQGANTEAFF.

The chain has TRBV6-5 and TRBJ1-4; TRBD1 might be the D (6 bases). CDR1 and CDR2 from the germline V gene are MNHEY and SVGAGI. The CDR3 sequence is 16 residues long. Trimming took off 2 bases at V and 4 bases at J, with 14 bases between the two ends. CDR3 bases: TGTGCCAGCAGTTACCTTCGGACAGAAGTTAATGAAAAACTGTTTTTT. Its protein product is CASSYLRTEVNEKLFF.

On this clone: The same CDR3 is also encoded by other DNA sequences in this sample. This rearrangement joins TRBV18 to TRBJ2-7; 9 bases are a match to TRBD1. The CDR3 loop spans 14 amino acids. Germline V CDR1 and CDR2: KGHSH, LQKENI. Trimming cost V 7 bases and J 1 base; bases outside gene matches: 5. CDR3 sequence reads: CASFPDRGSYEQYF. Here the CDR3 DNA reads TGTGCCAGCTTCCCGGACAGGGGATCCTACGAGCAGTACTTC.

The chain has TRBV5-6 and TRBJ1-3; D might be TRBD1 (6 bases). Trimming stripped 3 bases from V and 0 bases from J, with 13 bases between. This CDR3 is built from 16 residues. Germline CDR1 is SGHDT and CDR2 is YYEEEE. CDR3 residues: CASSYGQRSSGNTIYF. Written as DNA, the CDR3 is TGTGCCAGCAGCTATGGACAGCGAAGCTCTGGAAACACCATATATTTT. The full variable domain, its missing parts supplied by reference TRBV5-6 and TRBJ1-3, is DAGVTQSPTHLIKTRGQQVTLRCSPKSGHDTVSWYQQALGQGPQFIFQYYEEEERQRGNFPDRFSGHQFPNYSSELNVNALLLGDSALYLCASSYGQRSSGNTIYFGEGSWLTVV.

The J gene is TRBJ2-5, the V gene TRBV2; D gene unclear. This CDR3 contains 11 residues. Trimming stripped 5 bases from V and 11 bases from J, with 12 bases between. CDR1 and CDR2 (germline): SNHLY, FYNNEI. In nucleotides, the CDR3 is TGTGCCAGCAGTCCGCAGGCAAAGCAGTACTTC. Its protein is CASSPQAKQYF.

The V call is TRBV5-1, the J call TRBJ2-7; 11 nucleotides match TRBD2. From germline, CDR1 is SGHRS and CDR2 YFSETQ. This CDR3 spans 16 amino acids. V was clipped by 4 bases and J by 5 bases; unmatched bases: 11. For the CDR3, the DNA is TGCGCCAGCAGCCCTGCCACTAGCGGGAGAGTCAACGAGCAGTACTTC. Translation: CASSPATSGRVNEQYF.

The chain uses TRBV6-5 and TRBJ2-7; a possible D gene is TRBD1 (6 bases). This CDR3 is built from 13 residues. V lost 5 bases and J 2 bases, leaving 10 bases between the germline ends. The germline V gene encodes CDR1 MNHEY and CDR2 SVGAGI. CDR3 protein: CASSESGAYEQYF. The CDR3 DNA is TGTGCCAGCAGTGAATCAGGGGCCTACGAGCAGTACTTC.

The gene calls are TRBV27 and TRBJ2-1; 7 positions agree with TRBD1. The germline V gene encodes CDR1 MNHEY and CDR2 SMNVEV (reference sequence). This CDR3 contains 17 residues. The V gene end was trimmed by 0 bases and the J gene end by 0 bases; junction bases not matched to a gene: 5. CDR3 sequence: CASSLSVTGLSYNEQFF. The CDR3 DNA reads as TGTGCCAGCAGTTTATCGGTGACAGGGCTCTCCTACAATGAGCAGTTCTTC.

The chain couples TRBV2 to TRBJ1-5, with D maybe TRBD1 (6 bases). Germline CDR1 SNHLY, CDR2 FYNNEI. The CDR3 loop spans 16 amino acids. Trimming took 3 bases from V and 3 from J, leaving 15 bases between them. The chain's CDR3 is CASSDVGARVNQPQHF. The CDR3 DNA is TGTGCCAGCAGTGACGTGGGGGCGCGGGTCAATCAGCCCCAGCATTTT.

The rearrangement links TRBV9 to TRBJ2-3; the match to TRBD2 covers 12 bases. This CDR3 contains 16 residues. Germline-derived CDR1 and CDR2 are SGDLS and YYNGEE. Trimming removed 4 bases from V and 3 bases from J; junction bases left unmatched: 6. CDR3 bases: TGTGCCAGCAGCCCACGTGGACTAGCGGGGACAGATACGCAGTATTTT. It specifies CASSPRGLAGTDTQYF.

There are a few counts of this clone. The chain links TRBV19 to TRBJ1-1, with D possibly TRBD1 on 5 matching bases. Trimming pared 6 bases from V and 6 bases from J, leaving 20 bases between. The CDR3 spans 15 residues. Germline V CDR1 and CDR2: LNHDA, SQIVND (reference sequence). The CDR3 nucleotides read TGTGCCAGTAGGGCCCTAGGGGACTGGCAAGCTGAAGCTTTCTTT. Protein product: CASRALGDWQAEAFF.

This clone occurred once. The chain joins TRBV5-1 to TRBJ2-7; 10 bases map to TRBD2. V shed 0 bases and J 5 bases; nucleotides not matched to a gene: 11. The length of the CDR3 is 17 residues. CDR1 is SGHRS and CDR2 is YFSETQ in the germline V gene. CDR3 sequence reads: CASSLELAGALMHEQYF. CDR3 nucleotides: TGCGCCAGCAGCTTGGAGCTAGCGGGGGCCCTCATGCACGAGCAGTACTTC.

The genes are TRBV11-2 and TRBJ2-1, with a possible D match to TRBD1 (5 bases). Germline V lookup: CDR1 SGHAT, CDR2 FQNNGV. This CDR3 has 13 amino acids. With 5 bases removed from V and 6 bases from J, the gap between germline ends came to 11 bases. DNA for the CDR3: TGTGCCAGCAGCCCAGACAGCATCAATGAGCAGTTCTTC. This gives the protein CASSPDSINEQFF.

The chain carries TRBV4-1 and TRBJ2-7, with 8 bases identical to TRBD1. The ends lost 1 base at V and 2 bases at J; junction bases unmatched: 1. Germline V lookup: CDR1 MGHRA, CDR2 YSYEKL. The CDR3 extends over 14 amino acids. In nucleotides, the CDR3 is TGCGCCAGCAGCCAAGTACAGGGGGCCTACGAGCAGTACTTC. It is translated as CASSQVQGAYEQYF.

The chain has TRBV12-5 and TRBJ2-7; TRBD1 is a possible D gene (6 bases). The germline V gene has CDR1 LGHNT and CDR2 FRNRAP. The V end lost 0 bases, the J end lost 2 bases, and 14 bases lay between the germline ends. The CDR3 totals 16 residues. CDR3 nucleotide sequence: TGTGCTAGTGGTTTGGTTATTGGGGGCCCCCCCTACGAGCAGTACTTC. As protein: CASGLVIGGPPYEQYF.

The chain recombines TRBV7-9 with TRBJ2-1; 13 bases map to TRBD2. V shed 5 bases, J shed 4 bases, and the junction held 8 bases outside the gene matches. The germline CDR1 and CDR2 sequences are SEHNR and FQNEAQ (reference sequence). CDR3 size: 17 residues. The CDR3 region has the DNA TGTGCCAGCAGCCCCTCCGGGACTAGCGGGGCTTACAATGAGCAGTTCTTC. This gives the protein CASSPSGTSGAYNEQFF. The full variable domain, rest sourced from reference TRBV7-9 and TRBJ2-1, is DTGVSQNPRHKITKRGQNVTFRCDPISEHNRLYWYRQTLGQGPEFLTYFQNEAQLEKSRLLSDRFSAERPKGSFSTLEIQRTEQGDSAMYLCASSPSGTSGAYNEQFFGPGTRLTVL.

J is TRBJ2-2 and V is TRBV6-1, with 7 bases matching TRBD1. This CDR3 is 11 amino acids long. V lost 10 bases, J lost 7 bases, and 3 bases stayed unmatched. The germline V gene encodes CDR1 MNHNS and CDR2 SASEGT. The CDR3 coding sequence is TGTGCCACGAGGGGGCACGGGGAGCTGTTTTTT. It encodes CATRGHGELFF.

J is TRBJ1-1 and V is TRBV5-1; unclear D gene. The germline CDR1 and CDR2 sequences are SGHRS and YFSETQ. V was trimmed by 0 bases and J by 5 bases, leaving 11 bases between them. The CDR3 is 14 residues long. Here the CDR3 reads CASSLAQTGTEAFF. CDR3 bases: TGCGCCAGCAGCTTGGCCCAGACGGGAACTGAAGCTTTCTTT.